Shown below are 20 T cell receptor beta chains from a single sample sequenced in a study of long-term antiretroviral therapy in people with HIV. immunoSEQ v3.0 was run at survey level. Sequenced by immunoSEQ multiplex PCR; TCRdb stores in-frame clones only, minus some. Of around 21,000 clones in the sample, roughly 87% were seen once. Sequencing used unsorted PBMCs, obtained 2.1 years after starting antiretroviral therapy. The origin of the receptors is a young man with HIV.

This rearrangement joins TRBV30 to TRBJ2-4; D perhaps matches TRBD2 (5 bases). Deletions cut 8 bases from V and 8 bases from J, with 16 bases between. The germline CDR1 and CDR2 sequences are GTSNPN and SVGIG (reference sequence). CDR3 size: 12 residues. CDR3 sequence reads: CALAPRRDIQYF. The CDR3 DNA is TGTGCCCTAGCCCCGCGGCGTGACATTCAGTACTTC.

The chain has TRBV5-1 and TRBJ1-1, with a tentative D call TRBD1 (6 bases). Trimming pared 1 base from V and 5 bases from J, leaving 6 bases between. Germline V gene data show CDR1 as SGHRS and CDR2 as YFSETQ. The CDR3 has 12 residues. CDR3 in amino acids: CASSLTGTEAFF. The DNA for the CDR3 is TGCGCCAGCAGCTTGACAGGGACTGAAGCTTTCTTT.

The gene calls are TRBV11-2 and TRBJ2-7; D remains unclear. The CDR3 contains 13 residues. Germline V gives CDR1 SGHAT, CDR2 FQNNGV. The V end was cut by 7 bases, the J end by 2 bases, with 12 bases between. The CDR3 sequence is CASKDLFAYEQYF. The CDR3 DNA reads TGTGCCAGCAAAGATTTATTCGCCTACGAGCAGTACTTC.

The rearrangement joins TRBV7-2 to TRBJ2-7; 12 positions agree with TRBD2. The length of the CDR3 is 17 residues. From germline, CDR1 is SGHTA and CDR2 FQGNSA. J lost 0 bases, V lost 4 bases, and 7 bases had no gene match. CDR3 protein: CASSSGTSGRHSYEQYF. The CDR3 DNA follows: TGTGCCAGCAGCTCCGGGACTAGCGGGCGCCACTCCTACGAGCAGTACTTC. The full variable domain, its missing parts supplied by reference TRBV7-2 and TRBJ2-7, is GAGVSQSPSNKVTEKGKDVELRCDPISGHTALYWYRQSLGQGLEFLIYFQGNSAPDKSGLPSDRFSAERTGGSVSTLTIQRTQQEDSAVYLCASSSGTSGRHSYEQYFGPGTRLTVT.

This rearrangement joins TRBV18 to TRBJ1-5, with a possible D match to TRBD1 (6 bases). Germline CDR1 is KGHSH and CDR2 is LQKENI. The CDR3 runs 16 residues. The germline V and J ends were trimmed by 2 bases and 0 bases, with 11 bases remaining between them. For the CDR3, the DNA is TGTGCCAGCTCACCAGAGACAGGCGGTAGCAATCAGCCCCAGCATTTT. This sequence encodes CASSPETGGSNQPQHF.

The chain carries TRBV10-3 and TRBJ1-1, with D perhaps TRBD1 (5 bases). This CDR3 spans 15 amino acids. The ends were cut back, 0 bases at V and 3 bases at J, with 11 bases in the middle. Looked up from germline, CDR1 is ENHRY and CDR2 is SYGVKD. The CDR3, as DNA: TGTGCCATCAGTGAGTCTGTAGGGGTGGACACTGAAGCTTTCTTT. Encoded protein: CAISESVGVDTEAFF.

The chain employs TRBV5-1 and TRBJ1-1; 10 positions agree with TRBD1. CDR3 size: 15 residues. CDR1 and CDR2 (germline): SGHRS, YFSETQ. The trim removed 4 bases at V and 1 base at J, leaving 4 bases unmatched. In nucleotides, the CDR3 is TGCGCCAGCAGCGTTGGACAGGGGGGGAACACTGAAGCTTTCTTT. Its translation is CASSVGQGGNTEAFF.

The gene calls are TRBV5-4 and TRBJ2-3; D is possibly TRBD2 (5 bases). The CDR3 is 16 residues long. The V end was cut by 0 bases, the J end by 2 bases, with 13 bases between. The germline V gene has CDR1 SGHNT and CDR2 YYREEE (reference sequence). CDR3 sequence (DNA): TGTGCCAGCAGCTTGGAGTTGGCGAGGGTCACAGATACGCAGTATTTT. It encodes CASSLELARVTDTQYF.

The chain combines TRBV11-2 with TRBJ1-1; no definite D call. Germline V gene sequence: CDR1 SGHAT, CDR2 FQNNGV. The CDR3 runs 14 residues. The germline V and J ends were trimmed by 8 bases and 1 base, with 14 bases remaining between them. The CDR3 nucleotides are TGTGCCAGCCGACCTATTAGTGGGAACACTGAAGCTTTCTTT. Its protein is CASRPISGNTEAFF.

The chain employs TRBV7-8 and TRBJ2-7; no clear D gene. Germline lookup yields CDR1 SGHVS and CDR2 FQNEAQ. This CDR3 comprises 13 residues. V was shortened by 6 bases and J by 3 bases, with 12 bases between the two germline ends. CDR3 nucleotide sequence: TGTGCCAGCAGTAGTAACAGTGGCTACGAGCAGTACTTC. It encodes CASSSNSGYEQYF. Using reference TRBV7-8 and TRBJ2-7 for the parts outside the CDR3, the full variable domain is GAGVSQSPRYKVAKRGQDVALRCDPISGHVSLFWYQQALGQGPEFLTYFQNEAQLDKSGLPSDRFFAERPEGSVSTLKIQRTQQEDSAVYLCASSSNSGYEQYFGPGTRLTVT.

The rearrangement joins TRBV19 to TRBJ1-1; tentatively, D is TRBD1 (5 bases). The ends were cut back, 10 bases at V and 3 bases at J, with 9 bases in the middle. The length of the CDR3 is 11 residues. The germline gives CDR1 LNHDA, CDR2 SQIVND (reference sequence). In DNA, the CDR3 is TGTGCCATAGACAGATACACTGAAGCTTTCTTT. Its translation is CAIDRYTEAFF.

Only a few counts were recorded for this clone. The chain combines TRBV7-9 with TRBJ2-7; 10 bases align to TRBD2. Germline V gene sequence: CDR1 SEHNR, CDR2 FQNEAQ (reference sequence). This CDR3 is 13 amino acids long. V was clipped by 6 bases and J by 7 bases; unmatched bases: 6. This CDR3 is CASRTGLANEQYF. The CDR3 DNA reads TGTGCCAGCAGGACGGGACTAGCGAATGAGCAGTACTTC.

The rearrangement joins TRBV7-9 to TRBJ1-2; TRBD1 might be the D (6 bases). V was trimmed by 5 bases and J by 3 bases, leaving 13 bases between them. The germline gives CDR1 SEHNR, CDR2 FQNEAQ (reference sequence). This CDR3 spans 14 amino acids. This CDR3 reads CASSPKGTHYGYTF. The DNA of the CDR3 is TGTGCCAGCAGCCCAAAGGGGACACACTATGGCTACACCTTC.

In its sample, this clone was seen once. This chain joins TRBV12-5 and TRBJ2-5; the match to TRBD2 covers 9 bases. From germline, CDR1 is LGHNT and CDR2 FRNRAP. Trimming removed 7 bases from V and 5 bases from J; junction bases left unmatched: 14. The CDR3 sequence is 16 residues long. In DNA, the CDR3 is TGTGCTAGTGAGGTGGGGCTAGCGGGGACCCGGGAGACCCAGTACTTC. Translated, it gives CASEVGLAGTRETQYF.

The chain employs TRBV7-8 and TRBJ1-6, with D possibly being TRBD1 (6 bases). Germline lookup yields CDR1 SGHVS and CDR2 FQNEAQ. V lost 4 bases and J 8 bases, leaving 9 bases between the germline ends. This CDR3 spans 13 amino acids. The CDR3 nucleotides are TGTGCCAGCAGCTGGGGGCCCTATTCACCCCTCCACTTT. Translation: CASSWGPYSPLHF.

The V call is TRBV9, the J call TRBJ2-1; D is unclear. The CDR3 contains 15 residues. The germline V gene encodes CDR1 SGDLS and CDR2 YYNGEE. V gave up 3 bases and J gave up 1 base, with 11 bases separating them. CDR3 coding DNA: TGTGCCAGCAGCGCTAAGCTAGTTTCCTACAATGAGCAGTTCTTC. It is translated as CASSAKLVSYNEQFF.

The chain employs TRBV6-6 and TRBJ1-2; the D is unclear. Germline lookup yields CDR1 MNHNY and CDR2 SVGAGI (reference sequence). CDR3 length equals 16 residues. The ends were cut back, 2 bases at V and 4 bases at J, with 17 bases in the middle. The DNA of the CDR3 is TGTGCCAGCAGTTACAGGAGGATCGTCTCACCCTATGGCTACACCTTC. Translated, it gives CASSYRRIVSPYGYTF.

The chain is built from TRBV13 and TRBJ1-2, with 7 bases aligning to TRBD1. The CDR3 is 15 amino acids. V lost 2 bases, J lost 4 bases, and 7 bases stayed unmatched. Germline V gene lookup returns CDR1 PRHDT and CDR2 FYEKMQ (reference sequence). The CDR3 coding sequence is TGTGCCAGCAGCTTAAGTAGGGACAGTACCTATGGCTACACCTTC. It translates to CASSLSRDSTYGYTF.

The V and J genes are TRBV11-2 and TRBJ2-7, with 13 positions matching TRBD2. V was clipped by 5 bases and J by 6 bases; unmatched bases: 7. Germline lookup yields CDR1 SGHAT and CDR2 FQNNGV. There are 15 residues in the CDR3. The CDR3 DNA reads TGTGCCAGCAGCCCCGGACTAGCGGGAGAGAGCGAGCAGTACTTC. Translating it yields CASSPGLAGESEQYF.

V usage is TRBV7-8 and J usage is TRBJ1-2; D may be TRBD1 (5 bases). Trimming removed 0 bases at V and 5 bases at J, with 13 bases between. Germline CDR1 and CDR2: SGHVS and FQNEAQ. The CDR3 runs to 15 residues. CDR3 DNA sequence: TGTGCCAGCAGCTTAGCCCCATGGAGGGGTTATGGCTACACCTTC. It specifies CASSLAPWRGYGYTF.